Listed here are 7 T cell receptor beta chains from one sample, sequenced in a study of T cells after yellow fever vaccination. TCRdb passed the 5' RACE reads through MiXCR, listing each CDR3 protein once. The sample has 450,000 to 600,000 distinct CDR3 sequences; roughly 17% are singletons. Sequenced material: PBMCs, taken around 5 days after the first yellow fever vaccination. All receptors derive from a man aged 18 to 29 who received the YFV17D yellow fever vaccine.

CDR3: CASKENYSNQPQHF. In nucleotides, the CDR3 is TGTGCCAGCAAGGAGAATTATAGCAATCAGCCCCAGCATTTT. The chain uses TRBV28 and TRBJ1-5; D is undetermined. Trimming took off 7 bases at V and 0 bases at J, with 10 bases between the two ends. In germline, CDR1 is MDHEN, CDR2 SYDVKM. CDR3 length: 14 residues.

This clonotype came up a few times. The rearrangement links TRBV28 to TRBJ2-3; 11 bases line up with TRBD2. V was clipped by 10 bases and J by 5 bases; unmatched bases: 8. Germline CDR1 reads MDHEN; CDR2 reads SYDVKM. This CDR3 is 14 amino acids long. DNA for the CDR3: TGTGCCACCTTACTAGCGGGGGTTATAGATACGCAGTATTTT. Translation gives CATLLAGVIDTQYF.

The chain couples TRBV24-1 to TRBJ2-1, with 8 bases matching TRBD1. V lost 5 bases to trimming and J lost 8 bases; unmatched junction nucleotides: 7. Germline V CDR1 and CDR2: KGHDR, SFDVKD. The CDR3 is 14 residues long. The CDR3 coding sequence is TGTGCCACCAGTGCGACAGGGGTAGGCGATGAGCAGTTCTTC. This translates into CATSATGVGDEQFF.

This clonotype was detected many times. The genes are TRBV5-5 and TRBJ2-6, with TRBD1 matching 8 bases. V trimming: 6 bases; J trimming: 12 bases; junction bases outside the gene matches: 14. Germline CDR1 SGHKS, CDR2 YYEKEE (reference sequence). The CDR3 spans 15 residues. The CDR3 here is CASTLTTGGQSVLTF. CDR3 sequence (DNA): TGTGCCAGCACCCTGACCACAGGGGGGCAAAGCGTCCTGACTTTC.

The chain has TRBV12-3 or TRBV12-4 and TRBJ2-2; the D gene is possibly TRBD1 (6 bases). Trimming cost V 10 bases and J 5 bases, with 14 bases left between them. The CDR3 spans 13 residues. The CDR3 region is CATEDRGTGELFF. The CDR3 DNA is TGTGCCACCGAGGATAGGGGGACCGGGGAGCTGTTTTTT.

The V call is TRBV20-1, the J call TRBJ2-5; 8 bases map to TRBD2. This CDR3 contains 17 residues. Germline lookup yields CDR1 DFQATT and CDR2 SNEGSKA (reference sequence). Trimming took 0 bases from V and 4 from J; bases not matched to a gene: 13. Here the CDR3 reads CSARDWRGLGGRETQYF. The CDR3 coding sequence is TGCAGTGCTAGAGATTGGCGGGGACTAGGGGGTCGAGAGACCCAGTACTTC.

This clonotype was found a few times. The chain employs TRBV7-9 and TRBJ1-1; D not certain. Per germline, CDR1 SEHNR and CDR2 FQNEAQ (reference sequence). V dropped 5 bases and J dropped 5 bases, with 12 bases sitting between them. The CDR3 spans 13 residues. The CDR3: CASSPEGRTEAFF. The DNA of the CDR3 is TGTGCCAGCAGCCCAGAAGGGAGGACTGAAGCTTTCTTT.